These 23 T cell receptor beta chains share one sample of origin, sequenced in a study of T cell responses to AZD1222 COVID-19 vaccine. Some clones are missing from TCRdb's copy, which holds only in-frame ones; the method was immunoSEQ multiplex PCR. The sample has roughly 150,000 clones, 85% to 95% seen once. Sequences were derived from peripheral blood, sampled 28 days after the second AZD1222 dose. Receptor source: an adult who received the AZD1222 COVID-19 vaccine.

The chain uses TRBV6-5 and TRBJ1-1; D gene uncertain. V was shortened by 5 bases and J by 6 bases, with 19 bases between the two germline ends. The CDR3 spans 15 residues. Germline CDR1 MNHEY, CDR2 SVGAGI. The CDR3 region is CASSRRDDGVSEAFF. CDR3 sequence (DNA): TGTGCCAGCAGTCGCCGCGATGATGGAGTCTCTGAAGCTTTCTTT.

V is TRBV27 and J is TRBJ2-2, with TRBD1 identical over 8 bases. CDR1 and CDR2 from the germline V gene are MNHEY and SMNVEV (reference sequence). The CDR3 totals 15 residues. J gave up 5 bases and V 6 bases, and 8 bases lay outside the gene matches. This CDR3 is CASRERQGSTGELFF. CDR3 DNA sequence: TGTGCCAGCAGAGAAAGACAGGGGAGTACCGGGGAGCTGTTTTTT.

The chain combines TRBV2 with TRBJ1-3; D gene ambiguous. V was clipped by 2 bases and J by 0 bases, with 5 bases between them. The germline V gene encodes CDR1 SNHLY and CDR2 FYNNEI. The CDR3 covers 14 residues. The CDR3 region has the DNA TGTGCCAGCAGTGAATCTAACTCTGGAAACACCATATATTTT. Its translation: CASSESNSGNTIYF.

DNA for the CDR3: TGTGCCAGCAGCTTAGCATGGGGACAAAGACCGACTGAAGCTTTCTTT. This gives the protein CASSLAWGQRPTEAFF. The chain employs TRBV13 and TRBJ1-1, with D possibly TRBD1 on 6 matching bases. V was cut by 1 base and J by 5 bases, with 17 bases left in between. CDR1 is PRHDT, CDR2 FYEKMQ, per germline (reference sequence). The CDR3 runs 16 residues.

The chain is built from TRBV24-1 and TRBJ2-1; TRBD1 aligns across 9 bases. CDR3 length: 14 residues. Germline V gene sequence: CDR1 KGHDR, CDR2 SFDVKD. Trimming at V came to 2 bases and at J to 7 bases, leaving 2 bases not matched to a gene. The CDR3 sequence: CATSDWDRENEQFF. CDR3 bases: TGTGCCACCAGTGATTGGGACAGGGAAAATGAGCAGTTCTTC.

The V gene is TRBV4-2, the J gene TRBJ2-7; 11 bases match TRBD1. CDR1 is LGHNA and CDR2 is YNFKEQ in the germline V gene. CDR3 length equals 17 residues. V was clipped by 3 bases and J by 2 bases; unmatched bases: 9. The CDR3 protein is CASSHNPGTGGAYEQYF. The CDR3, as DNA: TGTGCCAGCAGCCATAACCCTGGGACAGGGGGGGCCTACGAGCAGTACTTC.

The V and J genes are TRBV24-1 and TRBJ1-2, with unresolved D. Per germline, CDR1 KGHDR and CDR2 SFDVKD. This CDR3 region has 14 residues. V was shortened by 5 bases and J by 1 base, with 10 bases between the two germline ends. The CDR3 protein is CATSGGAGNYGYTF. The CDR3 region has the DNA TGTGCCACCAGTGGTGGCGCAGGTAACTATGGCTACACCTTC.

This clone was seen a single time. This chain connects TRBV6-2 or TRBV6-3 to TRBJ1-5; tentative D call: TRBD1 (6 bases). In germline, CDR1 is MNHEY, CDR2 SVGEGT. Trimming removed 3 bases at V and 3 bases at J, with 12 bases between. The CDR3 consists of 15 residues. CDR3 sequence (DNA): TGTGCCAGCAGTTATAGGGCAGGGGCCAATCAGCCCCAGCATTTT. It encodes CASSYRAGANQPQHF.

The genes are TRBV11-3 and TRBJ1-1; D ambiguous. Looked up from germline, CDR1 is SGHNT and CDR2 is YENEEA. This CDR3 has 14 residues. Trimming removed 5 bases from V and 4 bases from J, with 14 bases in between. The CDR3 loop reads CASSPRPPGTEAFF. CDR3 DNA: TGTGCCAGCAGCCCGCGGCCCCCGGGCACTGAAGCTTTCTTT.

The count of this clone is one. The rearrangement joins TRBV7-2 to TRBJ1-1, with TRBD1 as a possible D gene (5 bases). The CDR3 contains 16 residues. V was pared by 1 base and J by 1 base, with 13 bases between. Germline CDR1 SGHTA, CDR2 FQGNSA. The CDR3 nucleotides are TGTGCCAGCAGCTTAGGTCTAGGGCAGGGGAACACTGAAGCTTTCTTT. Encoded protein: CASSLGLGQGNTEAFF.

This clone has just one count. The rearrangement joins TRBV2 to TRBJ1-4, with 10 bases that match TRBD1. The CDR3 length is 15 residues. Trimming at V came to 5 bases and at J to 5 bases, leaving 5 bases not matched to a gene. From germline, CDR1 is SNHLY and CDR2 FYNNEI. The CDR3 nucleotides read TGTGCCAGCAGTCCTGGACAGGGGGGCAATGAAAAACTGTTTTTT. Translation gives CASSPGQGGNEKLFF.

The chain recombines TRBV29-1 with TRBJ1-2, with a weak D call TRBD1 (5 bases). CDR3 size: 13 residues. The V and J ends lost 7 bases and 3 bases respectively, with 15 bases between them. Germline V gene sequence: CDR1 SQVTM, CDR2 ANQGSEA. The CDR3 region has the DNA TGCAGCGCTGACTTACAAGGGGACTATGGCTACACCTTC. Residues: CSADLQGDYGYTF.

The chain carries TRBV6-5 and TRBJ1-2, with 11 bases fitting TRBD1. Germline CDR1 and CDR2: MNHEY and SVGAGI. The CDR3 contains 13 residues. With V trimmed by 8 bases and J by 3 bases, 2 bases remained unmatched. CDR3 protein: CASRTGGDYGYTF. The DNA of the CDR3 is TGTGCCAGCCGGACAGGGGGCGACTATGGCTACACCTTC.

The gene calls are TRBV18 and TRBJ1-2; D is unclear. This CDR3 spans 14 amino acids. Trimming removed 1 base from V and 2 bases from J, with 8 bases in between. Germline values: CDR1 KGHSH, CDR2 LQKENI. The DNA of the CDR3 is TGTGCCAGCTCACCACTTGCCCTCAACTATGGCTACACCTTC. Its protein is CASSPLALNYGYTF.

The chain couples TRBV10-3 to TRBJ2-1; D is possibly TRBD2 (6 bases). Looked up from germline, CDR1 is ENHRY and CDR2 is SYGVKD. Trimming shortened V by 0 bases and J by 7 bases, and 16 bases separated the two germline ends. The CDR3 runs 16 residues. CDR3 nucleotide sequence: TGTGCCATCAGTGAGTCGATGGCGGGGAATTTTAATGAGCAGTTCTTC. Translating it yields CAISESMAGNFNEQFF.

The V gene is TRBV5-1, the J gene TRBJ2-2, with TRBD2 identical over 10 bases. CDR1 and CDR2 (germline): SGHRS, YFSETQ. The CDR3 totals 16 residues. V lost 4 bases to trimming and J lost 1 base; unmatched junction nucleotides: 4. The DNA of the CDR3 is TGCGCCAGCAGCCGGACTAGCGGAAGGAACACCGGGGAGCTGTTTTTT. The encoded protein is CASSRTSGRNTGELFF.

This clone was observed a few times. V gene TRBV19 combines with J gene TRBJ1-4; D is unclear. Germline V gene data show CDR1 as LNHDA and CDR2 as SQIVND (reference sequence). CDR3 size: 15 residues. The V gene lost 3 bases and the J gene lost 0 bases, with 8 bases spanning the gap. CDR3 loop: CASSIASTTNEKLFF. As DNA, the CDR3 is TGTGCCAGTAGTATCGCGTCCACAACTAATGAAAAACTGTTTTTT.

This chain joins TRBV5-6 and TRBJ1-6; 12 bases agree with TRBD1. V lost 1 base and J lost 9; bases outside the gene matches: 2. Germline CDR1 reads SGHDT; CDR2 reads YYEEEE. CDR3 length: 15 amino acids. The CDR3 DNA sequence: TGTGCCAGCAGCTTGTCGGGACAGGGGGCTTCACCCCTCCACTTT. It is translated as CASSLSGQGASPLHF.

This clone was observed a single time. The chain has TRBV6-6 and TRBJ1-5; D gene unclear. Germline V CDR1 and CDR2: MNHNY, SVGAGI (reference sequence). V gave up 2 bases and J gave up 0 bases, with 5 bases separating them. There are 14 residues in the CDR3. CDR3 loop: CASSYKGSNQPQHF. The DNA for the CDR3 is TGTGCCAGCAGTTACAAGGGTAGCAATCAGCCCCAGCATTTT.

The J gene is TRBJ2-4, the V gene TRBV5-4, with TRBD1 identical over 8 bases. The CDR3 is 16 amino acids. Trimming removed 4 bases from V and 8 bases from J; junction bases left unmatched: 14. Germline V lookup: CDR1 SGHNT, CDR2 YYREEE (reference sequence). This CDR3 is CASSPGQERGVDIQYF. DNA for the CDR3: TGTGCCAGCAGCCCGGGACAGGAGCGAGGGGTGGACATTCAGTACTTC.

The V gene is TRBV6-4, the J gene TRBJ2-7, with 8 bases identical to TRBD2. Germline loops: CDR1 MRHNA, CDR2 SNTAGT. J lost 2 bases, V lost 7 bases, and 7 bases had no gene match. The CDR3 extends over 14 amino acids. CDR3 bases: TGTGCCAGCACCCGGGGGGGGAGGGCCTACGAGCAGTACTTC. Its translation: CASTRGGRAYEQYF.

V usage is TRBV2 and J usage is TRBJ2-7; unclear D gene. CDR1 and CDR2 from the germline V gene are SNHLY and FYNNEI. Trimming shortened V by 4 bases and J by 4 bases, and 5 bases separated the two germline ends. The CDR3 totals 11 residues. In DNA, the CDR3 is TGTGCCAGCAGTGTGGTGTACGAGCAGTACTTC. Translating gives CASSVVYEQYF.

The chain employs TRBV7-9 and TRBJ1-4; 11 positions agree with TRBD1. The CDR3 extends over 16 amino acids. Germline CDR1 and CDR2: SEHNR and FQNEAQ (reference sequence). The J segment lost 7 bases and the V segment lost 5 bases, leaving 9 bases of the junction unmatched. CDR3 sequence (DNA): TGTGCCAGCAGCCATGGACAGGGGGCTTTACGTGAAAAACTGTTTTTT. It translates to CASSHGQGALREKLFF.